Presented here are 18 T cell receptor beta chains from one specimen sequenced in a study of cytomegalovirus exposure and HLA in healthy donors. Primers: 60 Vbeta forward and 13 Jbeta reverse. TCRdb keeps only in-frame clones here, not all; method: immunoSEQ multiplex PCR. The sample lists about 130,000 clones; about 71% were seen once. The sequencing input was PBMCs. These receptors all stem from a woman aged 55-69 years in good health and CMV-seropositive.

This chain uses TRBV27 with TRBJ2-7; perhaps TRBD1 as D (5 bases). The V gene's germline CDR1 is MNHEY and CDR2 SMNVEV (reference sequence). V gave up 5 bases and J gave up 0 bases, with 14 bases separating them. The CDR3 is made up of 15 amino acids. For the CDR3, the DNA is TGTGCCAGCAGTCCCAGGGCAGAAAGCTCCTACGAGCAGTACTTC. Translated, it gives CASSPRAESSYEQYF.

This clone has only a few counts. The chain employs TRBV2 and TRBJ1-1, with D maybe TRBD1 (6 bases). Between the trimmed V and J ends, which lost 4 bases and 1 base, there was a span of 13 bases. The CDR3 length is 15 residues. Germline V gives CDR1 SNHLY, CDR2 FYNNEI. The CDR3 region has the DNA TGTGCCAGCAGTGTCCAGGGGTATGAGAACACTGAAGCTTTCTTT. Its protein is CASSVQGYENTEAFF.

The chain uses TRBV10-1 and TRBJ2-1; TRBD2 matches at 8 bases. The junction had 3 bases not matched to a gene; V was cut back by 3 bases and J by 2 bases. Germline CDR1 and CDR2: WNHNN and SYGVQD (reference sequence). CDR3 size: 15 residues. The CDR3 DNA is TGCGCCAGCAGTGATAAGCGGGGGCCCTACAATGAGCAGTTCTTC. Encoded protein: CASSDKRGPYNEQFF.

Only a few counts were recorded for this clone. This chain links TRBV19 with TRBJ2-1, with no clear D. Germline CDR1 and CDR2: LNHDA and SQIVND (reference sequence). The V and J ends lost 1 base and 4 bases respectively, with 11 bases between them. This CDR3 region has 15 residues. CDR3 nucleotide sequence: TGTGCCAGTAGTATAGTCAACCTCGGGTACAATGAGCAGTTCTTC. This encodes CASSIVNLGYNEQFF. Filled out from reference TRBV19 and TRBJ2-1, the complete variable domain reads DGGITQSPKYLFRKEGQNVTLSCEQNLNHDAMYWYRQDPGQGLRLIYYSQIVNDFQKGDIAEGYSVSREKKESFPLTVTSAQKNPTAFYLCASSIVNLGYNEQFFGPGTRLTVL.

As regards this clone: In the same sample, other DNA sequences code for this CDR3. V gene TRBV27 combines with J gene TRBJ2-7; 7 nucleotides line up with TRBD2. Germline loops: CDR1 MNHEY, CDR2 SMNVEV (reference sequence). The CDR3 length is 13 residues. Trimming took 2 bases from V and 4 from J; bases not matched to a gene: 2. The CDR3 DNA follows: TGTGCCAGCAGTTTACGGGGGGTTTACGAGCAGTACTTC. It encodes CASSLRGVYEQYF.

DNA of the CDR3: TGTGCCAGTCGTACCTTAGCGGGAAGGACAGATACGCAGTATTTT. Protein product: CASRTLAGRTDTQYF. The chain links TRBV19 to TRBJ2-3, with 8 bases aligning to TRBD2. The junction had 10 bases not matched to a gene; V was cut back by 8 bases and J by 3 bases. This CDR3 comprises 15 residues. The germline gives CDR1 LNHDA, CDR2 SQIVND (reference sequence).

V usage is TRBV11-2 and J usage is TRBJ2-3; tentative D call: TRBD1 (6 bases). The V end was cut by 7 bases, the J end by 8 bases, with 16 bases between. Germline V CDR1 and CDR2: SGHAT, FQNNGV. This CDR3 region has 13 residues. In DNA, the CDR3 is TGTGCCAGCAATCGGGACACAACGGGTACGCAGTATTTT. It yields the protein CASNRDTTGTQYF. The complete variable domain, with remaining parts taken from reference TRBV11-2 and TRBJ2-3, reads EAGVAQSPRYKIIEKRQSVAFWCNPISGHATLYWYQQILGQGPKLLIQFQNNGVVDDSQLPKDRFSAERLKGVDSTLKIQPAKLEDSAVYLCASNRDTTGTQYFGPGTRLTVL.

Only a few counts were recorded for this clone. This rearrangement joins TRBV7-2 to TRBJ1-4; no definite D call. V was pared by 6 bases and J by 7 bases, with 15 bases between. CDR1 is SGHTA, CDR2 FQGNSA, per germline. The length of the CDR3 is 14 residues. The CDR3 sequence: CASSSYRSGEKLFF. Here the CDR3 DNA reads TGTGCCAGCAGTTCGTACCGGTCGGGTGAAAAACTGTTTTTT.

This chain joins TRBV5-1 and TRBJ1-1, with D hard to call. V was trimmed by 5 bases and J by 0 bases, leaving 11 bases between them. This CDR3 contains 14 residues. Per germline, CDR1 SGHRS and CDR2 YFSETQ. The CDR3 coding sequence is TGCGCCAGCAGGTCGTACTCCTTGAACACTGAAGCTTTCTTT. It codes for CASRSYSLNTEAFF.

Here the CDR3 DNA reads TGTGCCAGCAGTTACTCGACAGGCCACAATCAGCCCCAGCATTTT. As protein: CASSYSTGHNQPQHF. V is TRBV6-5 and J is TRBJ1-5; tentative D call: TRBD1 (6 bases). The CDR3 contains 15 residues. V shed 0 bases and J shed 3 bases, with 9 bases lying between them. CDR1 MNHEY and CDR2 SVGAGI come from the germline V gene.

In its sample, this clone was seen a few times. The CDR3 nucleotides are TGTGCCAGCAGCCAAGGTCACCGTGCTACCTCGGACAGGCCGAACACTGAAGCTTTCTTT. Its translation is CASSQGHRATSDRPNTEAFF. This chain uses TRBV4-2 with TRBJ1-1, with 7 positions matching TRBD1. The trim removed 1 base at V and 1 base at J, leaving 18 bases unmatched. The CDR3 is 20 residues long. CDR1 is LGHNA, CDR2 YNFKEQ, per germline.

This chain connects TRBV29-1 to TRBJ1-1; D possibly corresponds to TRBD1 (5 bases). CDR1 and CDR2 (germline): SQVTM, ANQGSEA. The CDR3 has 15 residues. With 2 bases removed from V and 0 bases from J, the gap between germline ends came to 13 bases. This CDR3 reads CSVETEGRVNTEAFF. CDR3 in DNA: TGCAGCGTTGAAACGGAGGGGCGGGTGAACACTGAAGCTTTCTTT.

The V call is TRBV7-9, the J call TRBJ1-4; a weak D match, TRBD1 (5 bases). This CDR3 has 17 amino acids. Trimming pared 7 bases from V and 2 bases from J, leaving 20 bases between. Germline values: CDR1 SEHNR, CDR2 FQNEAQ (reference sequence). The CDR3 sequence: CASINFGGNRTNEKLFF. In nucleotides, the CDR3 is TGTGCCAGCATCAACTTCGGGGGTAATAGGACTAATGAAAAACTGTTTTTT.

This clone came up a few times. V and J are TRBV4-1 and TRBJ2-7; 11 bases match TRBD1. CDR1 is MGHRA and CDR2 is YSYEKL in the germline V gene. The CDR3 is 16 amino acids. After removal of 1 base from V and 4 bases from J, the junction contained 6 bases not matched to a gene. The CDR3 DNA reads as TGCGCCAGCAGCCAAGGCGGGACAGGGGGGCGATACGAGCAGTACTTC. It codes for CASSQGGTGGRYEQYF.

This clone was detected only once. The rearrangement uses TRBV7-9 and TRBJ2-3; tentative D call: TRBD2 (5 bases). Germline V gene lookup returns CDR1 SEHNR and CDR2 FQNEAQ (reference sequence). V lost 5 bases and J lost 1, with 13 bases in between. CDR3 length: 15 amino acids. This chain's CDR3 is CASSPVERRTDTQYF. The CDR3 nucleotides read TGTGCCAGCAGCCCCGTCGAGCGGCGCACAGATACGCAGTATTTT.

This clone came up a few times. This chain joins TRBV6-5 and TRBJ1-6; 7 bases are shared with TRBD1. CDR1 MNHEY and CDR2 SVGAGI come from the germline V gene. The CDR3 is 15 residues long. The V segment lost 5 bases and the J segment 8 bases; nucleotides outside the gene matches: 9. CDR3 sequence reads: CASSLQQGFDSPLHF. DNA for the CDR3: TGTGCCAGCAGTCTCCAACAGGGGTTTGATTCACCCCTCCACTTT.

As DNA, the CDR3 is TGTGCCAGTAGTTCTGATAGCTCCTATAATTCACCCCTCCACTTT. This codes for CASSSDSSYNSPLHF. The V and J genes are TRBV19 and TRBJ1-6; D unclear. Trimming took off 5 bases at V and 0 bases at J, with 8 bases between the two ends. CDR3 size: 15 residues. Germline V gene lookup returns CDR1 LNHDA and CDR2 SQIVND (reference sequence).

V is TRBV5-1 and J is TRBJ1-3, with no clear D. CDR3 length equals 16 residues. V was trimmed by 1 base and J by 3 bases, leaving 14 bases between them. The germline gives CDR1 SGHRS, CDR2 YFSETQ. CDR3 nucleotide sequence: TGCGCCAGCAGCTTGATGGCAGGCTCAGGTGGAAACACCATATATTTT. As protein: CASSLMAGSGGNTIYF.